One sample yielded the 18 T cell receptor beta chains listed below, sequenced in a study of shared clonotypes between healthy human individuals. TCRdb keeps only in-frame clones here, not all; method: immunoSEQ multiplex PCR. The sample yields roughly 2.6 million clones, around 90% seen once. Sequenced material: naive CD4+ T cells sorted from blood. Subset of the sample: CD45RA+ positively selected. These receptors came from a young man in good health.

This chain uses TRBV5-1 with TRBJ2-7; 7 bases line up with TRBD2. V shed 4 bases, J shed 4 bases, and the junction held 5 bases outside the gene matches. Germline CDR1 SGHRS, CDR2 YFSETQ. The CDR3 has 13 amino acids. CDR3 residues: CASSTGTIYEQYF. Here the CDR3 DNA reads TGCGCCAGCAGCACCGGGACTATATACGAGCAGTACTTC.

As for this clone: Other DNA sequences from this sample encode an identical CDR3 as well. Here the CDR3 DNA reads TGCGCCAGCAGCTTGGAAGACGGATCATACGAGCAGTACTTC. Translated: CASSLEDGSYEQYF. The chain carries TRBV5-1 and TRBJ2-7; D ambiguous. Germline loops: CDR1 SGHRS, CDR2 YFSETQ. There are 14 residues in the CDR3. The V gene lost 0 bases and the J gene lost 4 bases, with 11 bases spanning the gap.

The chain links TRBV2 to TRBJ1-6; D possibly corresponds to TRBD1 (5 bases). The CDR3 totals 15 residues. Between the trimmed V and J ends, which lost 5 bases and 5 bases, there was a span of 13 bases. Looked up from germline, CDR1 is SNHLY and CDR2 is FYNNEI. CDR3 amino acids: CASSSQQVDNSPLHF. In DNA form, the CDR3 reads TGTGCCAGCAGTTCTCAACAGGTTGATAATTCACCCCTCCACTTT.

The chain's CDR3 is CASSVGSIQETQYF. DNA for the CDR3: TGTGCCAGCAGCGTAGGGTCCATCCAAGAGACCCAGTACTTC. The chain has TRBV9 and TRBJ2-5; D unclear. Germline lookup yields CDR1 SGDLS and CDR2 YYNGEE. The ends were cut back, 0 bases at V and 1 base at J, with 7 bases in the middle. The CDR3 length is 14 residues.

V usage is TRBV7-9 and J usage is TRBJ1-2, with 7 bases lining up with TRBD1. CDR3 length equals 15 residues. Unmatched junction bases numbered 6, after V lost 1 base and J lost 4 bases. Germline assignment: CDR1 SEHNR and CDR2 FQNEAQ (reference sequence). The CDR3 loop is CASSLDRQGVYGYTF. The CDR3 region has the DNA TGTGCCAGCAGCTTAGATCGGCAGGGGGTCTATGGCTACACCTTC.

The rearrangement uses TRBV7-9 and TRBJ2-7; 10 nucleotides line up with TRBD2. Germline CDR1 and CDR2: SEHNR and FQNEAQ (reference sequence). V lost 5 bases and J lost 5; bases outside the gene matches: 9. This CDR3 has 15 residues. Written as DNA, the CDR3 is TGTGCCAGCAGCGCGTCTAGCGGGAGAATCCACGAGCAGTACTTC. Its translation: CASSASSGRIHEQYF.

V gene TRBV5-1 combines with J gene TRBJ2-1; the D call may be TRBD1 or TRBD2 (5 bases each). CDR3 length: 17 amino acids. V lost 0 bases to trimming and J lost 6 bases, with 19 bases between them. Germline values: CDR1 SGHRS, CDR2 YFSETQ. The CDR3 protein is CASSLVLAAGGTNEQFF. The CDR3 bases are TGCGCCAGCAGCTTGGTGTTGGCGGCTGGTGGGACCAATGAGCAGTTCTTC.

The chain links TRBV2 to TRBJ2-3; 12 bases fit TRBD2. Germline V gene sequence: CDR1 SNHLY, CDR2 FYNNEI. V was pared by 5 bases and J by 2 bases, with 5 bases of the junction left unmatched. This CDR3 is built from 16 residues. The CDR3 DNA sequence: TGTGCCAGCAGTCCCGGACTAGCGGGATTCACAGATACGCAGTATTTT. It codes for CASSPGLAGFTDTQYF.

On this clone: The germline gene is not matched at one end of the junction; a read error may be the cause. This same CDR3 is encoded by further DNA sequences in the sample. The chain recombines TRBV5-5 with TRBJ1-1; possibly TRBD1 for D (6 bases). The germline gives CDR1 SGHKS, CDR2 YYEKEE (reference sequence). This CDR3 contains 13 residues. The CDR3 nucleotides are TGCGCCAGCAGCCTACAGGGGAACACTGAAGCTTTCTTT. It encodes CASSLQGNTEAFF.

This clone was detected once. Other DNA variants within this sample encode the same CDR3. Written as DNA, the CDR3 is TGTGCCAGCAGCCAAGTACACGAGCAGTACTTC. Protein product: CASSQVHEQYF. V gene TRBV14 combines with J gene TRBJ2-7; D not resolved. V gave up 1 base and J gave up 5 bases, with 3 bases separating them. There are 11 residues in the CDR3. Germline V CDR1 and CDR2: SGHDN, FVKESK.

V and J are TRBV14 and TRBJ2-2, with no clear D. The CDR3 runs 14 residues. CDR1 and CDR2 (germline): SGHDN, FVKESK. The ends were cut back, 2 bases at V and 7 bases at J, with 11 bases in the middle. The CDR3 loop is CASSQSWVDGELFF. In nucleotides, the CDR3 is TGTGCCAGCAGCCAATCGTGGGTTGACGGGGAGCTGTTTTTT. Supplemented by reference TRBV14 and TRBJ2-2, the full variable domain reads EAGVTQFPSHSVIEKGQTVTLRCDPISGHDNLYWYRRVMGKEIKFLLHFVKESKQDESGMPNNRFLAERTGGTYSTLKVQPAELEDSGVYFCASSQSWVDGELFFGEGSRLTVL.

J is TRBJ2-7 and V is TRBV11-2; D is possibly TRBD1 (6 bases). V lost 6 bases and J lost 3, with 15 bases in between. Per germline, CDR1 SGHAT and CDR2 FQNNGV. The CDR3 is made up of 14 amino acids. CDR3 region: CASRSLTGYYEQYF. In nucleotides, the CDR3 is TGTGCCAGCAGAAGTCTTACAGGGTACTACGAGCAGTACTTC.

This chain links TRBV18 with TRBJ2-6; D ambiguous. The V end lost 4 bases, the J end lost 0 bases, and 7 bases lay between the germline ends. The CDR3 spans 15 residues. Germline assignment: CDR1 KGHSH and CDR2 LQKENI. Written as DNA, the CDR3 is TGTGCCAGCTCACTTAGTTACTCTGGGGCCAACGTCCTGACTTTC. The encoded protein is CASSLSYSGANVLTF.

The genes are TRBV6-6 and TRBJ1-2; a possible D gene is TRBD1 (5 bases). This CDR3 comprises 13 residues. V was clipped by 7 bases and J by 6 bases, with 15 bases between them. From germline, CDR1 is MNHNY and CDR2 SVGAGI (reference sequence). The CDR3 loop is CASTNRGSNGYTF. The CDR3 DNA reads as TGTGCCAGCACTAACCGGGGGTCAAATGGCTACACCTTC.

This clone was seen a single time. This sequence joins TRBV25-1 and TRBJ2-7; D gene uncertain. Looked up from germline, CDR1 is MGHDK and CDR2 is SYGVNS. The CDR3 is 13 amino acids. Trimming stripped 3 bases from V and 3 bases from J, with 9 bases between. The CDR3 nucleotides are TGTGCCAGCAGTGAGCCGCCGAGCTACGAGCAGTACTTC. Protein sequence: CASSEPPSYEQYF.

This clone was recorded once. The chain combines TRBV5-6 with TRBJ2-3; 9 bases fit TRBD2. The trim removed 4 bases at V and 4 bases at J, leaving 10 bases unmatched. CDR1 is SGHDT, CDR2 YYEEEE, per germline. This CDR3 contains 16 residues. CDR3 in DNA: TGTGCCAGCAGCGTGTTTAGCGGGGGTAGTTCAGATACGCAGTATTTT. Translated, it gives CASSVFSGGSSDTQYF.

V usage is TRBV6-1 and J usage is TRBJ2-5; TRBD2 matches 11 bases. Trimming at V came to 0 bases and at J to 5 bases, leaving 5 bases not matched to a gene. The germline V gene encodes CDR1 MNHNS and CDR2 SASEGT. The length of the CDR3 is 16 residues. The CDR3 region is CASSEALAGGRETQYF. The CDR3 DNA is TGTGCCAGCAGTGAAGCGCTAGCGGGGGGAAGGGAGACCCAGTACTTC.

This clone was detected only a few times. The gene calls are TRBV7-9 and TRBJ1-1; 8 nucleotides align to TRBD1. CDR3 length equals 14 residues. Trimming removed 3 bases from V and 6 bases from J; junction bases left unmatched: 6. The germline CDR1 and CDR2 sequences are SEHNR and FQNEAQ (reference sequence). CDR3 amino acids: CASSLSGGFAEAFF. CDR3 DNA: TGTGCCAGCAGCTTGTCAGGGGGCTTCGCTGAAGCTTTCTTT.